Below are 6 T cell receptor beta chains sequenced from a single sample in a study of CD8+CD57+ T cells in acquired aplastic anemia. The use of genomic DNA as template underpinned the TCR beta VDJ and CDR3 profiling. Each CDR3 protein gets one entry after TCRdb re-called the reads with MiXCR. In the table there are 450,000 to 600,000 distinct CDR3 sequences, 25% to 40% of which are singletons. Patients sequenced had flow cytometry evidence of CD8+CD57+ cell expansion. Sequenced input: sorted CD4+, CD8+, or CD8+CD57+ T cells (not recorded which) from PBMCs. These receptors were taken from a human donor with aplastic anemia.

The genes are TRBV11-1 and TRBJ1-3, with 8 bases matching TRBD1. V lost 5 bases and J lost 0; bases outside the gene matches: 12. The CDR3 has 18 residues. Germline assignment: CDR1 SGHAT and CDR2 FQDESV (reference sequence). The CDR3 loop reads CASSPGQGQLFSGNTIYF. CDR3 nucleotide sequence: TGTGCCAGCAGCCCCGGACAGGGACAACTATTCTCTGGAAACACCATATATTTT.

V usage is TRBV25-1 and J usage is TRBJ1-1; D remains unclear. Germline CDR1 MGHDK, CDR2 SYGVNS. Trimming shortened V by 6 bases and J by 3 bases, and 14 bases separated the two germline ends. CDR3 length equals 14 residues. DNA for the CDR3: TGTGCCAGCAGCTGGTTGAGTCGGGACACTGAAGCTTTCTTT. It codes for CASSWLSRDTEAFF.

The V gene is TRBV9, the J gene TRBJ2-1; the match to TRBD1 covers 9 bases. This CDR3 is built from 15 residues. CDR1 is SGDLS, CDR2 YYNGEE, per germline. With V trimmed by 0 bases and J by 4 bases, 2 bases remained unmatched. The CDR3 nucleotides are TGTGCCAGCAGCGTAGCGACAGGGGGGTACAATGAGCAGTTCTTC. It yields the protein CASSVATGGYNEQFF.

This clonotype was seen repeatedly, ten times or more. The gene calls are TRBV19 and TRBJ1-6, with D possibly being TRBD1 (5 bases). Germline V gives CDR1 LNHDA, CDR2 SQIVND (reference sequence). CDR3 length: 15 residues. V lost 5 bases, J lost 4 bases, and 12 bases lay in between. This CDR3 reads CASSDRGGYNSPLHF. The DNA for the CDR3 is TGTGCCAGTAGTGACCGGGGGGGTTATAATTCACCCCTCCACTTT. Looking up the rest from reference TRBV19 and TRBJ1-6 gives the full variable domain: DGGITQSPKYLFRKEGQNVTLSCEQNLNHDAMYWYRQDPGQGLRLIYYSQIVNDFQKGDIAEGYSVSREKKESFPLTVTSAQKNPTAFYLCASSDRGGYNSPLHFGNGTRLTVT.

This clonotype came up many times. The V and J genes are TRBV19 and TRBJ1-2; TRBD1 might be the D (5 bases). CDR3 length: 14 amino acids. Trimming removed 6 bases at V and 2 bases at J, with 13 bases between. Germline V gene sequence: CDR1 LNHDA, CDR2 SQIVND (reference sequence). The CDR3 loop is CASRPRGENYGYTF. The CDR3 bases are TGTGCCAGTAGACCCCGGGGGGAGAACTATGGCTACACCTTC.

The chain couples TRBV5-4 to TRBJ2-1; tentatively, D is TRBD2 (6 bases). Germline V gives CDR1 SGHNT, CDR2 YYREEE (reference sequence). CDR3 length: 15 residues. V was clipped by 1 base and J by 5 bases, with 13 bases between them. The CDR3 protein is CASSLYGRGDNEQFF. In nucleotides, the CDR3 is TGTGCCAGCAGCTTGTACGGGAGAGGGGACAATGAGCAGTTCTTC.